This T cell receptor beta chain was captured by sequencing in a study of T cells in localized non-small cell lung cancer. Whole-study results and caveats: Adjacent lung tissue had a median roughly 52 of the top 100 clones found in the tumor. Measurement of T cell clonality placed uninvolved adjacent lung highest, above the level in tumor. Sequencing covered just one tumor region, so heterogeneity cannot be ruled out.

Turning to this clone: Its specificity is not known.

Clones were read by immunoSEQ multiplex PCR, and TCRdb kept only the in-frame ones, dropping some. The table shows about 35,000 clones, with approximately 90% occurring only once. The V gene's germline CDR1 is SNHLY and CDR2 FYNNEI. This CDR3 is built from 16 residues. The germline V and J ends were trimmed by 8 bases and 2 bases, with 19 bases remaining between them. The sequence derives from a female donor older than 55 with stage I lung adenocarcinoma. The chain couples TRBV2 to TRBJ2-1; possibly TRBD2 for D (7 bases). Source: peripheral blood, taken before any cancer treatment. This chain's CDR3 is CASYNSWGGAYNEQFF. The CDR3 DNA is TGTGCCAGCTATAATTCGTGGGGGGGCGCCTACAATGAGCAGTTCTTC.